This record concerns one T cell receptor beta chain sequence. A read error may explain this, as a much larger clone is one base away. The data were obtained in a study of molecular identifiers for immune sequencing clone quantification. CDR3 size: 16 residues. Germline lookup yields CDR1 SNHLY and CDR2 FYNNEI. Generation of bulk TCR libraries relied on previously described methods and listed TCR primers. MiXCR, run by TCRdb on the PCR reads, gives a single entry per CDR3 protein. The sample includes under 800,000 distinct CDR3 sequences, 25% seen only once; the top ten take about 0.78%. Sequenced material: naive CD8+ T cells from blood, with Jurkat cell RNA spiked in. This sample's subset: FACS-sorted CD8+CD4-CCR7+CD45RA+ naive T cells. The source is a human donor in good health. Some libraries in this study had Jurkat cell RNA spiked in. This chain joins TRBV2 and TRBJ2-6; D gene uncertain. Here the CDR3 DNA reads TGTGCCAGCAGTAAAGCTGTGAAACCTGGGGCCAACGTCCTGACTTTC. Protein product: CASSKAVKPGANVLTF.